This is a list of T cell receptor beta chains from one sample in a study of cytomegalovirus exposure and HLA in healthy donors. The table came from immunoSEQ multiplex PCR; TCRdb's copy has only in-frame clones and leaves some out. The table shows more than 90,000 clones, with around 76% occurring only once. The specimen sequenced was PBMCs. Receptor source: a man aged 35-49 years in good health and CMV-seropositive. CDR3s include the opening cysteine and the closing phenylalanine or tryptophan. The D gene is left open where the match is weak. The size field is filled for only some rows; it gives once, few, many or a size class.

d_call	v_call	clone_size	j_call	cdr3_aa	cdr3_nt
TRBD2	TRBV2	-	TRBJ2-7	CASSRLAGDYEQYF	TGTGCCAGCAGTCGACTAGCGGGGGACTACGAGCAGTACTTC
-	TRBV29-1	-	TRBJ1-2	CSVESRVGYGYTF	TGCAGCGTTGAATCCAGGGTGGGCTATGGCTACACCTTC
-	TRBV27	-	TRBJ1-1	CASSSGAEAFF	TGTGCCAGCAGTTCAGGGGCCGAAGCTTTCTTT
TRBD2	TRBV7-9	-	TRBJ2-2	CASRPGLASGTGELFF	TGTGCCAGCAGACCAGGACTAGCTAGCGGGACCGGGGAGCTGTTTTTT
-	TRBV6-1	-	TRBJ2-3	CASSYTGLTDTQYF	TGTGCCAGCAGTTATACAGGGCTCACAGATACGCAGTATTTT
TRBD1	TRBV7-9	-	TRBJ1-3	CASSPNPGSLDRGFF	TGTGCCAGCAGCCCTAACCCCGGGAGTCTGGACAGGGGGTTTTTT
TRBD2	TRBV9	-	TRBJ2-7	CASSGGGTSYEQYF	TGTGCCAGCAGCGGGGGGGGGACCTCCTACGAGCAGTACTTC
-	TRBV5-4	once	TRBJ2-7	CASSLGMGAGSSYGQYF	TGTGCCAGCAGCCTTGGGATGGGGGCCGGCTCCTCCTACGGGCAGTACTTC
-	TRBV10-3	-	TRBJ2-3	CATATLGTDTQYF	TGTGCCACCGCCACGTTAGGCACAGATACGCAGTATTTT
TRBD2	TRBV6-6	-	TRBJ2-1	CASSRGLAGGEDEQFF	TGTGCCAGCAGTCGAGGACTAGCGGGAGGCGAAGATGAGCAGTTCTTC
TRBD1	TRBV6-5	-	TRBJ1-5	CASVLTGTGRQPQHF	TGTGCCAGCGTCCTTACCGGGACAGGGAGGCAGCCCCAGCATTTT
TRBD1	TRBV5-4	-	TRBJ1-3	CASSLYGTGSGNTIYF	TGTGCCAGCAGCTTGTATGGGACAGGGTCTGGAAACACCATATATTTT
-	TRBV10-2	-	TRBJ1-3	CASSESSGPSGNTIYF	TGCGCCAGCAGTGAGTCGTCAGGGCCCTCTGGAAACACCATATATTTT
TRBD2	TRBV9	-	TRBJ2-7	CASRQTGGSGEQYF	TGTGCCAGCAGACAGACGGGCGGGAGTGGCGAGCAGTACTTC
TRBD2	TRBV6-5	-	TRBJ2-7	CASAGRDSYEQYF	TGTGCCAGCGCCGGGAGGGATTCCTACGAGCAGTACTTC
TRBD1	TRBV19	-	TRBJ2-7	CASSPGQGAYEQYF	TGTGCCAGTAGTCCCGGACAGGGGGCCTACGAGCAGTACTTC
TRBD1	TRBV4-2	-	TRBJ1-6	CASSQDGPGQGVNSPLHF	TGTGCCAGCAGCCAAGATGGACCGGGACAGGGGGTTAATTCACCCCTCCACTTT
-	TRBV4-2	-	TRBJ1-2	CASSQERRQGGGYTF	TGTGCCAGCAGCCAAGAACGTCGTCAGGGTGGTGGCTACACCTTC
TRBD1	TRBV7-9	-	TRBJ2-5	CASSGWTGEETQYF	TGTGCCAGCAGCGGATGGACAGGGGAAGAGACCCAGTACTTC
-	TRBV9	-	TRBJ2-7	CASSVVAGTSEQYF	TGTGCCAGCAGCGTAGTCGCGGGGACGAGTGAGCAGTACTTC
TRBD1	TRBV29-1	-	TRBJ1-1	CSAVDRVNTEAFF	TGCAGCGCCGTTGACAGGGTAAACACTGAAGCTTTCTTT
TRBD2	TRBV7-6	-	TRBJ2-1	CASSPYRGVYNEQFF	TGTGCCAGCAGCCCATACCGGGGGGTTTACAATGAGCAGTTCTTC
TRBD2	TRBV9	-	TRBJ2-1	CASSVVSGGISYNEQFF	TGTGCCAGCAGCGTCGTTAGCGGGGGGATCTCCTACAATGAGCAGTTCTTC
-	TRBV19	-	TRBJ2-7	CASSARDNREQYF	TGTGCCAGTAGTGCCCGAGATAACAGGGAGCAGTACTTC
TRBD2	TRBV27	-	TRBJ2-3	CASSLSGLTSSVGDTQYF	TGTGCCAGCAGTTTATCCGGTTTGACTAGCAGTGTCGGAGATACGCAGTATTTT
-	TRBV19	medium-sized	TRBJ2-2	CASSIHLAGNPRTGELFF	TGTGCCAGTAGTATTCATCTGGCGGGGAACCCACGGACCGGGGAGCTGTTTTTT
TRBD2	TRBV9	-	TRBJ2-1	CASSVTSGAYNEQFF	TGTGCCAGCAGCGTTACTAGCGGGGCGTACAATGAGCAGTTCTTC
TRBD1	TRBV5-1	-	TRBJ1-1	CASSRVQGSMNTEAFF	TGCGCCAGCAGCCGTGTACAGGGGTCAATGAACACTGAAGCTTTCTTT
TRBD1	TRBV28	few	TRBJ2-7	CASCLGQGTEQYF	TGTGCCAGCTGCCTGGGACAGGGCACCGAGCAGTACTTC
-	TRBV11-3	-	TRBJ1-1	CASSSQGNTEAFF	TGTGCCAGCAGCTCGCAGGGTAACACTGAAGCTTTCTTT
-	TRBV2	-	TRBJ2-5	CASSQQGQETQYF	TGTGCCAGCAGTCAACAGGGCCAAGAGACCCAGTACTTC
TRBD1	TRBV10-3	-	TRBJ2-7	CAISEQDRGNDEQYF	TGTGCCATCAGTGAACAGGACAGGGGGAACGACGAGCAGTACTTC
TRBD2	TRBV7-3	-	TRBJ2-3	CASRLAGNTDTQYF	TGTGCCAGCAGACTAGCGGGCAACACAGATACGCAGTATTTT
-	TRBV25-1	-	TRBJ2-7	CASSEESGQYF	TGTGCCAGCAGTGAAGAGAGCGGGCAGTACTTC
-	TRBV2	-	TRBJ2-2	CASNARGSNTGELFF	TGTGCCAGTAACGCTCGGGGATCTAACACCGGGGAGCTGTTTTTT
-	TRBV9	-	TRBJ2-7	CASSVDGTEQYF	TGTGCCAGCAGCGTAGACGGTACCGAGCAGTACTTC
-	TRBV2	few	TRBJ1-6	CASSYSLEALHF	TGTGCCAGCTCGTATAGCCTGGAGGCCCTCCACTTT
-	TRBV7-2	-	TRBJ1-2	CASSLETVLTGGYTF	TGTGCCAGCAGCTTAGAGACAGTTCTTACCGGGGGCTACACCTTC
-	TRBV18	-	TRBJ2-7	CASSPTGTYEQYF	TGTGCCAGCTCACCAACAGGGACCTACGAGCAGTACTTC
-	TRBV10-1	-	TRBJ1-5	CASSEAGNQPQHF	TGCGCCAGCAGTGAGGCAGGGAATCAGCCCCAGCATTTT
-	TRBV7-6	-	TRBJ2-5	CASSRSGRRSQETQYF	TGTGCCAGCAGCAGATCAGGACGGAGGTCTCAAGAGACCCAGTACTTC
TRBD1	TRBV5-4	few	TRBJ1-2	CASSRPGQGVDYGYTF	TGTGCCAGCAGCCGACCTGGACAGGGGGTCGACTATGGCTACACCTTC
-	TRBV10-3	few	TRBJ2-2	CAIRGTSTGELFF	TGTGCCATCAGGGGTACTAGCACCGGGGAGCTGTTTTTT
TRBD1	TRBV9	-	TRBJ2-5	CASSAPPGGTETQYF	TGTGCCAGCAGCGCCCCTCCAGGGGGCACGGAGACCCAGTACTTC
TRBD2	TRBV5-1	-	TRBJ2-1	CASSLGGSGRAGNEQFF	TGCGCCAGCAGCTTGGGAGGTAGCGGGAGGGCCGGGAATGAGCAGTTCTTC
TRBD1	TRBV5-1	-	TRBJ2-7	CASSQSKQGAEEQYF	TGCGCCAGCAGCCAGAGCAAACAGGGGGCGGAGGAGCAGTACTTC
-	TRBV6-1	-	TRBJ1-2	CAIKAGRGYTF	TGTGCCATCAAAGCAGGGCGAGGCTACACCTTC
-	TRBV11-2	few	TRBJ2-1	CASSFTAETITYNEQFF	TGTGCCAGCAGCTTTACGGCGGAGACTATAACCTACAATGAGCAGTTCTTC